These T cell receptor beta chains were read from a single sample in a study of cytotoxic CD8 clonotypes in ibrutinib-treated CLL. The table came from immunoSEQ multiplex PCR; TCRdb's copy has only in-frame clones and leaves some out. Counted here are about 140,000 clones, 60% to 80% occurring once; the ten biggest clones make up around a quarter. The sample here was PBMCs, taken after 12 months of ibrutinib treatment. Receptors were obtained from a human donor with chronic lymphocytic leukemia. CDR3s include the opening cysteine and the closing phenylalanine or tryptophan. The D gene is left open where the match is weak. For some rows the clone size is stated as once, few or many, or as a class when expanded; others skip it.

>NA|NA|TRBV5-1|TRBJ2-5
CASSTSTGDQETQYF
TGCGCCAGCAGCACCTCGACAGGAGACCAAGAGACCCAGTACTTC
>NA|NA|TRBV14|TRBJ1-1
CASSRLLQNTEAFF
TGTGCCAGCAGCCGTTTGTTGCAGAACACTGAAGCTTTCTTT
>NA|NA|TRBV6-4|TRBJ1-2
CASSDSRLGGIYGYTF
TGTGCCAGCAGTGACTCGCGTCTAGGGGGAATCTATGGCTACACCTTC
>TRBD2|NA|TRBV5-6|TRBJ2-3
CASSHLASGSGDTQYF
TGTGCCAGCAGCCACTTGGCTAGCGGGAGTGGAGATACGCAGTATTTT
>NA|NA|TRBV7-2|TRBJ1-5
CASTFGGRSNQPQHF
TGTGCCAGCACCTTTGGGGGCAGAAGCAATCAGCCCCAGCATTTT
>NA|NA|TRBV28|TRBJ1-4
CASSLFSRPTGEKLFF
TGTGCCAGCAGTTTATTTAGCCGTCCAACAGGGGAAAAACTGTTTTTT
>NA|NA|TRBV5-1|TRBJ2-1
CASSLEGSYNEQFF
TGCGCCAGCAGCTTGGAGGGTTCCTACAATGAGCAGTTCTTC
>TRBD1|once|TRBV28|TRBJ1-1
CASTNRDRGPLTAFF
TGTGCCAGCACGAACCGGGACAGGGGGCCTTTAACAGCTTTCTTT
>NA|few|TRBV28|TRBJ1-2
CASSFSGVAGYTF
TGTGCCAGCAGTTTTTCAGGGGTAGCTGGCTACACCTTC
>NA|few|TRBV6-5|TRBJ1-2
CASSLSRESYTF
TGTGCCAGCAGTCTGTCCCGGGAAAGCTACACCTTC
>TRBD2|NA|TRBV9|TRBJ2-1
CASSVGTSEGSEQFF
TGTGCCAGCAGCGTAGGGACTAGCGAGGGGAGTGAGCAGTTCTTC
>NA|NA|TRBV5-1|TRBJ2-1
CASSPGPVPGNEQFF
TGCGCCAGCAGCCCTGGACCAGTCCCGGGCAATGAGCAGTTCTTC
>NA|NA|TRBV4-1|TRBJ1-5
CASSQDWAGARNQPQHF
TGCGCCAGCAGCCAAGATTGGGCAGGGGCACGCAATCAGCCCCAGCATTTT
>TRBD1|NA|TRBV9|TRBJ2-6
CASSFQGTGGFGANVLTF
TGTGCCAGCAGCTTCCAGGGGACAGGGGGCTTTGGAGCCAACGTCCTGACTTTC
>TRBD1|few|TRBV7-3|TRBJ1-2
CASSPTLGQGSIYGYTF
TGTGCCAGCAGCCCAACCCTGGGACAGGGGAGCATCTATGGCTACACCTTC
>TRBD2|NA|TRBV4-2|TRBJ2-3
CASSQGTSGTSTDTQYF
TGTGCCAGCAGCCAAGGGACTAGCGGGACTAGCACAGATACGCAGTATTTT
>TRBD1|NA|TRBV6-4|TRBJ2-3
CASSESEGGPDTQYF
TGTGCCAGCAGTGAGTCCGAAGGGGGCCCAGATACGCAGTATTTT
>NA|NA|TRBV6-6|TRBJ1-1
CASRRTENTEAFF
TGTGCCAGCAGGAGGACCGAGAACACTGAAGCTTTCTTT
>NA|NA|TRBV28|TRBJ2-2
CASSPYSTKTRLFF
TGTGCCAGCAGTCCGTATAGTACCAAAACTCGGCTGTTTTTT
>NA|NA|TRBV19|TRBJ2-7
CASSTGWDEQYF
TGTGCCAGTAGTACGGGGTGGGACGAGCAGTACTTC
>NA|NA|TRBV6-4|TRBJ1-1
CASSGPLALNTEAFF
TGTGCCAGCAGTGGACCTTTGGCTCTGAACACTGAAGCTTTCTTT
>TRBD1|NA|TRBV11-2|TRBJ1-2
CASSLGGQIYGYTF
TGTGCCAGCAGCTTAGGGGGACAGATCTATGGCTACACCTTC
>NA|NA|TRBV6-5|TRBJ1-1
CASSTTGRITSFF
TGTGCCAGTTCGACGACCGGGAGGATTACGTCTTTCTTT
>NA|NA|TRBV25-1|TRBJ2-1
CASSDAGTYNEQFF
TGTGCCAGCAGTGATGCAGGGACCTACAATGAGCAGTTCTTC
>NA|NA|TRBV4-1|TRBJ2-1
CASSQDIIEVEEGYNEQFF
TGCGCCAGCAGCCAAGACATTATCGAGGTTGAGGAGGGGTACAATGAGCAGTTCTTC
>NA|once|TRBV7-8|TRBJ2-6
CASSFVGATGANVLTF
TGTGCCAGCAGCTTCGTCGGGGCGACTGGGGCCAACGTCCTGACTTTC
>TRBD2|NA|TRBV19|TRBJ2-3
CASSISTLAGTDTQYF
TGTGCCAGTAGTATATCCACACTAGCGGGCACAGATACGCAGTATTTT
>NA|NA|TRBV19|TRBJ2-7
CASSWASEGSYEQYF
TGTGCCAGTAGTTGGGCTAGTGAGGGCTCCTACGAGCAGTACTTC
>NA|NA|TRBV18|TRBJ1-4
CASSPSTDREKLFF
TGTGCCAGCTCACCGTCAACAGACCGAGAAAAACTGTTTTTT
>NA|once|TRBV5-1|TRBJ2-1
CASSLGGEYNEQFF
TGCGCCAGCAGCTTGGGTGGAGAATACAATGAGCAGTTCTTC
>NA|NA|TRBV11-2|TRBJ1-1
CASSSSDRSNTEAFF
TGTGCCAGCAGCTCCTCAGACAGGTCGAACACTGAAGCTTTCTTT
>TRBD1|NA|TRBV7-7|TRBJ2-3
CASSLGGDRVSDTQYF
TGTGCTAGCAGCTTAGGAGGGGACAGGGTTTCAGATACGCAGTATTTT
>TRBD1|NA|TRBV27|TRBJ2-7
CASTPGDRVYEQYF
TGTGCCAGCACCCCCGGGGACAGGGTCTACGAGCAGTACTTC
>TRBD2|NA|TRBV10-2|TRBJ2-1
CASSFAGGDNEQFF
TGCGCCAGCAGTTTTGCGGGGGGCGACAATGAGCAGTTCTTC
>NA|NA|TRBV27|TRBJ2-3
CASSLSLRDTQYF
TGTGCCAGCAGTTTATCTTTACGAGATACGCAGTATTTT
>TRBD1|NA|TRBV7-2|TRBJ2-3
CASSLEKGAAGTDTQYF
TGTGCCAGCAGCTTAGAAAAGGGGGCGGCGGGCACAGATACGCAGTATTTT
>TRBD1|NA|TRBV12-5|TRBJ1-3
CASGLGTGKNSGNTIYF
TGTGCTAGTGGTTTGGGGACAGGGAAGAACTCTGGAAACACCATATATTTT
>NA|NA|TRBV7-9|TRBJ1-1
CASSFEGNTEAFF
TGTGCCAGCAGCTTTGAGGGGAACACTGAAGCTTTCTTT
>TRBD2|NA|TRBV5-1|TRBJ2-5
CASSLSGTSQETQYF
TGCGCCAGCAGCTTAAGCGGGACCTCCCAAGAGACCCAGTACTTC
>NA|NA|TRBV10-3|TRBJ1-1
CATGLGGEITEAFF
TGTGCCACCGGCCTCGGGGGTGAGATCACTGAAGCTTTCTTT
>NA|NA|TRBV9|TRBJ2-7
CASSVGLRTDYEQYF
TGTGCCAGCAGCGTAGGGCTGAGGACAGACTACGAGCAGTACTTC
>TRBD1|NA|TRBV10-3|TRBJ2-4
CAIIPGQGLPTLQYF
TGTGCCATCATACCCGGACAGGGACTCCCAACGCTTCAGTACTTC